The sequence of this T cell receptor beta chain was determined in a study of shared clonotypes between healthy human individuals (TCRdb year 2020). With regard to the full study: Three men and a couple of women, aged 18 to 49 years, made up the cohort. Per donor, three plates each were used for CD4 naive and CD4 memory, two for CD8 naive, and one for CD8 memory. The study deeply sequenced blood TCR repertoires of five healthy adults to estimate repertoire size and the extent of clonotype sharing between individuals. To increase sequencing depth and limit assay-specific biases, TCR repertoire library preparation and sequencing were carried out by different laboratories using diverse techniques. Each donor's leukapheresis produced roughly between roughly 0.94 and 9.5 billion PBMCs.

Using the deep immunoSEQ assay, TCR CDR3 regions were amplified from genomic DNA by multiplex PCR. Extracted genomic DNA from each cell subset was distributed evenly across all wells of several immunoSEQ 96-well plates, and each plate was treated as a replicate. For sorted subsets, approximately 190 ng of genomic DNA, equivalent to some 30,000 T cell genomes, went into each replicate PCR. Purified libraries were quantified with a Qubit 3.0 fluorometer, sized on a Bioanalyzer 2100, and re-quantified with the KAPA Library Quantification kit. A separate single-read 150-cycle Illumina NextSeq 550 flow cell was used to sequence each immunoSEQ 96-well plate. The authors processed their data as follows. Because only junctional sequences without quality scores were contained in the immunoSEQ output, filtering matching that applied to full-length reads could not be performed. To assign V/J genes and CDR3, sequences were annotated using PyIR, a Python wrapper for IgBLAST v1.9, with IMGT germline references. Reads were filtered out if the reads had weak V/J assignments (E-value above 1e-6), no CDR3, stop codons, out-of-frame junctions, or ambiguous translated residues. V3J clonotypes were defined as sequences sharing the same inferred V gene, J gene, and CDR3 amino acid sequence. Percentage overlap between repertoires was computed as shared unique clonotypes divided by the size of the smaller repertoire. RTK rarefaction, the Chao1 estimator, and Recon v2.1 estimates of unobserved clonotypes were used to assess repertoire richness. OLGA was used to compute generation probabilities for all TCRbeta clonotypes that the gDNA method yielded from a few donors. TCRdb limited this immuneACCESS table to in-frame rearrangements with V and J called. A share of clones is missing; checked studies link under half to unresolved V genes, and the rest is unexplained. V, J and clone size reflect that table, while D and trimming were determined from the DNA. Here the sample has approximately 2,000,000 clones; 85% to 95% occur a single time. The ten largest make up about 0.36% of the sample.

CDR1 and CDR2 (SGHRS, YFSETQ) derive from the germline V gene. The CDR3 goes from the cysteine to the phenylalanine over 14 residues. Kept here is only the CDR3 DNA, which spans 42 bases and is read in frame from base 1. Trimming removed 0 bases from V and 8 bases from J, leaving 14 bases between the germline ends. Healthy HIV-negative adults with no recently reported acute infections or vaccinations were included as donors. Only Caucasian adults living in Nashville, Tennessee, USA were represented among the donors. Magnetic negative selection was used to enrich CD4+ T cells, after which naive cells were positively selected on CD45RA and the negative fraction became the memory subset. Blood was collected by leukapheresis, and PBMCs were isolated by Ficoll-Histopaque density gradient centrifugation and then cryopreserved in liquid nitrogen vapor phase. Analytical flow cytometry was used to check the purity and quantity of every magnetically sorted T cell population. Genomic DNA was isolated from each sorted fraction and quantified by UV absorbance on a Nanodrop 2000c.

Overall study results and their limits: Sampling was restricted to blood, and TCR repertoires in tissue are likely to differ from TCR repertoires in blood. The genetic and exposure-history diversity represented was limited by the small number of donors. Compared with non-shared clonotypes, the clonotypes found in all four sorted-subset donors had higher generation probabilities. Incomplete sequencing was indicated by rarefaction of sorted-subset datasets, despite the large sequencing depth. Naive subsets generally had larger estimated clonotype richness than memory subsets. When a few donors were compared, the shared fraction of clonotypes was 5% to 6.5% for naive CD4, 3.5% to 4% for naive CD8, 2.3% for memory CD4, and 0.35% to 0.5% for memory CD8. Pairwise subsampling indicated that sequencing depth was expected to affect the degree of clonotype sharing among donors.

A remark on this clone: Its antigen is still unknown. No much larger clonotype is one base removed from it; base qualities were not supplied.

This TCR was sampled from a young man in good health. Some clones in this sample may be carry-over from other donors' samples. What was sequenced was naive CD4+ T cells from PBMCs. The cell subset or site label, read with the paper, signifies: CD45RA+ positively selected. The rearranged chain carries TRBV5-1 and TRBJ1-2; the D gene cannot be resolved reliably. The sequence in DNA is TGCGCCAGCAGCTTGGGGGCAGGCCAGCAGGGCTACACCTTC. Translated, this gives CASSLGAGQQGYTF.